What follows are 5 T cell receptor beta chains derived from one specimen sequenced in a study of blood T cell repertoires in COVID-19. The table came from immunoSEQ multiplex PCR; TCRdb's copy has only in-frame clones and leaves some out. The sample lists roughly 140,000 clones, approximately 84% occurring once. Sequencing input: peripheral blood. The receptors shown here come from a human donor in a cohort sampled during active COVID-19.

V and J are TRBV5-1 and TRBJ2-5; 9 positions agree with TRBD2. The V gene end was trimmed by 3 bases and the J gene end by 4 bases; junction bases not matched to a gene: 7. This CDR3 is 15 amino acids long. The V gene's germline CDR1 is SGHRS and CDR2 YFSETQ. The CDR3 region has the DNA TGCGCCAGCAGCTGGGGACTAGCTTTTGGAGAGACCCAGTACTTC. Translation gives CASSWGLAFGETQYF.

This rearrangement joins TRBV28 to TRBJ1-2; D is undetermined. V was shortened by 5 bases and J by 9 bases, with 13 bases between the two germline ends. The CDR3 runs to 12 residues. The germline V gene encodes CDR1 MDHEN and CDR2 SYDVKM. CDR3 DNA sequence: TGTGCCAGCAGTGGGGAGTCTGATCGCTACACCTTC. Its protein product is CASSGESDRYTF.

V is TRBV20-1 and J is TRBJ2-7; D unclear. Germline assignment: CDR1 DFQATT and CDR2 SNEGSKA (reference sequence). The CDR3 spans 11 residues. V lost 1 base, J lost 6 bases, and 7 bases lay in between. CDR3 in DNA: TGCAGTGCTAGAGCCCCGAGCGAGCAGTACTTC. Protein sequence: CSARAPSEQYF.

This chain connects TRBV7-3 to TRBJ2-3; TRBD2 matches 12 bases. Per germline, CDR1 SGHTA and CDR2 FQGTGA. The CDR3 extends over 18 amino acids. Unmatched junction bases numbered 8, after V lost 1 base and J lost 3 bases. The CDR3 is CASSLRASGGAFTDTQYF. The CDR3 nucleotides are TGTGCCAGCAGCTTAAGGGCTAGCGGGGGGGCTTTTACAGATACGCAGTATTTT.

The chain recombines TRBV11-2 with TRBJ2-5; 7 nucleotides line up with TRBD2. The CDR3 is 14 amino acids. CDR1 and CDR2 from the germline V gene are SGHAT and FQNNGV. Trimming at V came to 5 bases and at J to 2 bases, leaving 5 bases not matched to a gene. The CDR3 here is CASSPSGGQETQYF. For the CDR3, the DNA is TGTGCCAGCAGCCCTTCGGGGGGACAAGAGACCCAGTACTTC.